This TCR beta chain was observed in a study of cytomegalovirus exposure and HLA in healthy donors. Germline V gene data show CDR1 as MGHDK and CDR2 as SYGVNS. The CDR3 runs to 17 residues. J was trimmed by 1 base and V by 3 bases; bases with no gene match: 11. Overall study results and limits: In a later analysis, TCR beta V- and J-gene trimming was associated with a missense DCLRE1C variant.

PCR used 60 Vbeta primers and 13 Jbeta primers. Clones were sequenced by immunoSEQ multiplex PCR, and TCRdb holds only the in-frame ones, with some missing. The sample holds roughly 150,000 clones, around 75% seen once. A word on this clone: Its antigen is not identified.

Healthy bone marrow donors supplied every sample. The donors, nominally healthy at sampling, likely had unrecorded immune exposures. This clonotype was sampled from a young man in good health and CMV-seropositive. Sequencing was done on a sample of PBMCs. V usage is TRBV25-1 and J usage is TRBJ1-1; 7 nucleotides match TRBD1. CDR3 DNA: TGTGCCAGCAGTGAGAGTTTTCAGACAGGGCGGAACACTGAAGCTTTCTTT. Protein product: CASSESFQTGRNTEAFF.